The clone carrying this TCR beta chain was found a few times. Its antigen is currently unknown. Described treatment: roughly nine-day PBMC culture with coronavirus spike peptide pools or control peptides (ViraFEST assay). Germline V lookup: CDR1 MRHNA, CDR2 SNTAGT. The CDR3 has 14 residues. V trimming: 7 bases; J trimming: 6 bases; junction bases outside the gene matches: 4. This specimen belongs to a study of vaccination and CD4 T cells after COVID-19. Study details: Samples were taken after vaccination, a median of around 76 days after dose two, with a range of 14 to 241. Overlapping spike pools from SARS-CoV-2 and HCoV-NL63, HCoV-OC43 and HCoV-229E served as culture stimuli.

The assay that was used to sequence DNA from cultured CD4+ T cells was the Oncomine TCR Beta short-read assay. TCRdb ran MiXCR on the PCR reads and lists one entry per CDR3 protein. Of fewer than 25,000 distinct CDR3 sequences listed, approximately 40% are singletons. The chain is built from TRBV6-4 and TRBJ2-2; 11 bases align to TRBD2. The input for sequencing was CD4+ T cells from blood, cultured in vitro, taken before SARS-CoV-2 vaccination. The receptor was derived from a human donor who had recovered from COVID-19. The CDR3 loop reads CASKLAGEAGELFF. The CDR3, as DNA: TGTGCCAGCAAACTAGCGGGAGAAGCCGGGGAGCTGTTTTTT.